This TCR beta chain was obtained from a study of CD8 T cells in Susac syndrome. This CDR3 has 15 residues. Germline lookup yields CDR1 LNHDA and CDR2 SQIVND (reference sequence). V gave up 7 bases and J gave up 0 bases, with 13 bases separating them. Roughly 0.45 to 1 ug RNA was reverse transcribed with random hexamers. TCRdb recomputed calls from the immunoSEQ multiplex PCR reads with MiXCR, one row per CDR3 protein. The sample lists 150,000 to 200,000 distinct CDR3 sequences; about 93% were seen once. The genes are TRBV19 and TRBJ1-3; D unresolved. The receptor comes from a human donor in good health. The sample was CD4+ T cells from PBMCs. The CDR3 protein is CASTELPSSGNTIYF. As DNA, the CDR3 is TGTGCCAGTACCGAGCTACCCTCCTCTGGAAACACCATATATTTT.